Below, one TCR beta chain is given with its context. What it binds is not known. The data were produced by immunoSEQ multiplex PCR, yet TCRdb's version contains in-frame clones alone and is incomplete. The table lists 290,000 or so clones, around 87% of them singletons. The data were taken from a study of Ad26.COV2.S vaccination and SARS-CoV-2 variants. Study as a whole: Donor was assigned to the Ad26.COV2.S arm of trial COV1001. By the intramuscular route, Ad26.COV2.S was given once, or twice 56 days apart. Overall study results and limits: Measures of TCR breadth and depth may have fallen short of total T cell responses.

Treatment given: about 20 received Ad26.COV2.S at low or high dose, single or two shots; about 5 received placebo; per-sample allocation not given. Repertoires come from day 63 after the first vaccine or placebo injection. This TCR came from a person aged 18-65 years who received the Ad26.COV2.S COVID-19 vaccine or a placebo. Material: peripheral blood, obtained in a trial of Ad26.COV2.S vaccine versus placebo.

The CDR3 nucleotides read TGCGCCAGCAGCGGCTCCGCAGCGCGCTACAATGAGCAGTTCTTC. Protein sequence: CASSGSAARYNEQFF. This chain links TRBV5-1 with TRBJ2-1, with unresolved D. Germline V gene sequence: CDR1 SGHRS, CDR2 YFSETQ. Trimming stripped 4 bases from V and 3 bases from J, with 14 bases between. This CDR3 contains 15 residues.